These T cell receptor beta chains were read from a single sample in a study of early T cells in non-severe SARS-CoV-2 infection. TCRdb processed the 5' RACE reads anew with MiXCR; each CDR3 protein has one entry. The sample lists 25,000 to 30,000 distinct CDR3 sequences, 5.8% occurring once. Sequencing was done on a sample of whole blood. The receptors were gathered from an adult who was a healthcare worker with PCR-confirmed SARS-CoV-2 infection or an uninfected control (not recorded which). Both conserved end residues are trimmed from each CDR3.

CDR3: ASSGAEETQY
J: TRBJ2-5
length: 10
V: TRBV10-1

CDR3: ASSQDPGGSYEQY
J: TRBJ2-7
length: 13
V: TRBV4-3

CDR3: ASSQDRLNTEAF
J: TRBJ1-1
length: 12
V: TRBV3-1

CDR3: ASSLDGPTDF
J: TRBJ2-1
length: 10
V: TRBV7-9

CDR3: ASSLDQNPNSPLH
J: TRBJ1-6
length: 13
V: TRBV5-4

CDR3: ASSSRQGNYGYT
J: TRBJ1-2
length: 12
V: TRBV9

CDR3: ASRNADSPLH
J: TRBJ1-6
length: 10
V: TRBV5-5

CDR3: ATSSRGTTALGYT
J: TRBJ1-2
length: 13
V: TRBV15

CDR3: ASSEQGAHTEAF
J: TRBJ1-1
length: 12
V: TRBV7-2

CDR3: ASKERDLGEQY
J: TRBJ2-7
length: 11
V: TRBV6-5

CDR3: ASGARDTQY
J: TRBJ2-3
length: 9
V: TRBV7-9

CDR3: ASSYSSHLGYEQY
J: TRBJ2-7
length: 13
V: TRBV6-5

CDR3: ASSQAPSEQY
J: TRBJ2-7
length: 10
V: TRBV4-1

CDR3: ASSFPDRKETQY
J: TRBJ2-5
length: 12
V: TRBV7-8

CDR3: SADLSLQEGQF
J: TRBJ2-1
length: 11
V: TRBV29-1

CDR3: ASSLGGAGSTDTQY
J: TRBJ2-3
length: 14
V: TRBV12-3/TRBV12-4

CDR3: ASSEGQINEKLF
J: TRBJ1-4
length: 12
V: TRBV7-9

CDR3: SANFQSNQPQH
J: TRBJ1-5
length: 11
V: TRBV20-1

CDR3: AISEPGTGLTGELF
J: TRBJ2-2
length: 14
V: TRBV10-3

CDR3: ASSQDPLTGGGELF
J: TRBJ2-2
length: 14
V: TRBV4-3

CDR3: ASSSSLRDGLGRRT
J: TRBJ1-2
length: 14
V: TRBV7-9

CDR3: SVERVVGHNEQF
J: TRBJ2-1
length: 12
V: TRBV29-1

CDR3: SVSQPQETQY
J: TRBJ2-5
length: 10
V: TRBV29-1

CDR3: ACLREQNTEAF
J: TRBJ1-1
length: 11
V: TRBV30

CDR3: SASRTLQETQY
J: TRBJ2-5
length: 11
V: TRBV20-1

CDR3: ASSPSRRDEQY
J: TRBJ2-7
length: 11
V: TRBV11-2

CDR3: ASSPLSGSTDTQY
J: TRBJ2-3
length: 13
V: TRBV18

CDR3: SVEDARTGTDTQY
J: TRBJ2-3
length: 13
V: TRBV29-1

CDR3: ARERDSSKETQY
J: TRBJ2-5
length: 12
V: TRBV5-6

CDR3: ASSARLAGTDTQY
J: TRBJ2-3
length: 13
V: TRBV2

CDR3: ASSFGEKLF
J: TRBJ1-4
length: 9
V: TRBV7-9

CDR3: ASSIQGDQPQH
J: TRBJ1-5
length: 11
V: TRBV19

CDR3: ASSLGNSPLH
J: TRBJ1-6
length: 10
V: TRBV5-1

CDR3: ASSLGTGNTEAF
J: TRBJ1-1
length: 12
V: TRBV7-8

CDR3: ASSQWGEYNSPLH
J: TRBJ1-6
length: 13
V: TRBV14

CDR3: ASSLGAGYEQY
J: TRBJ2-7
length: 11
V: TRBV7-6

CDR3: ASSSRSASSYNEQF
J: TRBJ2-1
length: 14
V: TRBV7-9

CDR3: ASSVEDRGITEAF
J: TRBJ1-1
length: 13
V: TRBV5-5

CDR3: ASSLEQGVKQQY
J: TRBJ2-7
length: 12
V: TRBV7-2

CDR3: ASSYLTSGATRETQY
J: TRBJ2-5
length: 15
V: TRBV6-6

CDR3: ASSQAGAPTLH
J: TRBJ1-6
length: 11
V: TRBV4-3

CDR3: ASSPRTVDTQY
J: TRBJ2-3
length: 11
V: TRBV7-8

CDR3: ASSFDTGLVYEQY
J: TRBJ2-7
length: 13
V: TRBV11-2

CDR3: ASKNQGTSGSQTQY
J: TRBJ2-5
length: 14
V: TRBV6-5

CDR3: ASSRTGTGNQPQH
J: TRBJ1-5
length: 13
V: TRBV12-3/TRBV12-4